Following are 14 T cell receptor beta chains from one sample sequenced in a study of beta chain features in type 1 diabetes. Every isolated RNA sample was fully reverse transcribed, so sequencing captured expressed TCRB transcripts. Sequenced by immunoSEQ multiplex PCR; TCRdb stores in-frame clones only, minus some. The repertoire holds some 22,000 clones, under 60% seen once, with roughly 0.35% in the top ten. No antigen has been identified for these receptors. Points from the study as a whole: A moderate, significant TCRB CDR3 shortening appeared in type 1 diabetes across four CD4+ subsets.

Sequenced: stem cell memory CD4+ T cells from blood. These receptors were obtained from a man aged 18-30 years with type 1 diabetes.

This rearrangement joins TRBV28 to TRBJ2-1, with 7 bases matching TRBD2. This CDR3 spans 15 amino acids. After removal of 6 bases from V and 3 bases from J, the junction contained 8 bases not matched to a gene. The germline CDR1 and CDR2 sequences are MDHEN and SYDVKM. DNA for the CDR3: TGTGCCAGCAGGCGGGGAGCGGGGATCTACAATGAGCAGTTCTTC. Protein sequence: CASRRGAGIYNEQFF.

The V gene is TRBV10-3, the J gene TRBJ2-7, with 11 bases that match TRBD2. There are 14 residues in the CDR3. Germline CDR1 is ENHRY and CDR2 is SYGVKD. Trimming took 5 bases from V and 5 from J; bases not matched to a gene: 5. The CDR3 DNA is TGTGCCATCAGTAAGGGACTAGCGGAAGACGAGCAGTACTTC. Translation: CAISKGLAEDEQYF.

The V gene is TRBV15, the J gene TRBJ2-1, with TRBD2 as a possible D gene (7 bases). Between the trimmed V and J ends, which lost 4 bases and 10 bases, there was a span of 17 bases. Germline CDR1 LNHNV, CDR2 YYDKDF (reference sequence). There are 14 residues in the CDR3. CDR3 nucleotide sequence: TGTGCCACCAGCATAGGGGGACTATCGGTCGAGCAGTTCTTC. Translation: CATSIGGLSVEQFF.

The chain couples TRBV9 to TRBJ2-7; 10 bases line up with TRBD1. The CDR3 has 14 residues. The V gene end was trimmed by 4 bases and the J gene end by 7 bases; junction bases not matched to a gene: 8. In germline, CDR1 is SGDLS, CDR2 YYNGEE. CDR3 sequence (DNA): TGTGCCAGCAGCATGGGGACAGGGGCGGGTGAGCAGTACTTC. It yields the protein CASSMGTGAGEQYF.

CDR3 DNA: TGTGCCACCAGCAGAGATGGACATAGCACAGATACGCAGTATTTT. Translating gives CATSRDGHSTDTQYF. The chain has TRBV15 and TRBJ2-3, with D possibly TRBD1 on 5 matching bases. This CDR3 region has 15 residues. Germline lookup yields CDR1 LNHNV and CDR2 YYDKDF (reference sequence). Trimming took off 0 bases at V and 0 bases at J, with 7 bases between the two ends.

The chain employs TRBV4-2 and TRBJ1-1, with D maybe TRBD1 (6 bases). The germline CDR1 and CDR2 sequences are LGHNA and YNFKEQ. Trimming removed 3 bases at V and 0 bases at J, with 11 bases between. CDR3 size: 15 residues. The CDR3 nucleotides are TGTGCCAGCAGCCATAGTGGACAGATGAACACTGAAGCTTTCTTT. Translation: CASSHSGQMNTEAFF.

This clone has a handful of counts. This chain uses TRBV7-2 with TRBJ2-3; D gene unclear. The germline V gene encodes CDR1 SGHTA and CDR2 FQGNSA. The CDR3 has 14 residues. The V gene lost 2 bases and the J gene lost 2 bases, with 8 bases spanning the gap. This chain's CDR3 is CASSLSVSTDTQYF. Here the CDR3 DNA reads TGTGCCAGCAGCTTATCCGTTTCCACAGATACGCAGTATTTT.

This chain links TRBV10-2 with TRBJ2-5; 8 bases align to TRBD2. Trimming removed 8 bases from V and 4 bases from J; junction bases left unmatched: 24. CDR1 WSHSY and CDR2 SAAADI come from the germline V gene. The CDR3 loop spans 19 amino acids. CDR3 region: CASAYVAGFLTSIPETQYF. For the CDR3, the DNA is TGCGCCAGCGCCTACGTAGCGGGGTTCTTAACTAGCATCCCAGAGACCCAGTACTTC.

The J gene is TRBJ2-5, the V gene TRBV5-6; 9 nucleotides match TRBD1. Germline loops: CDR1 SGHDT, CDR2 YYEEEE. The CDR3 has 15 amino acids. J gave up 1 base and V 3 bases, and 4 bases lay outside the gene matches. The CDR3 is CASSSYRGLQETQYF. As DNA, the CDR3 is TGTGCCAGCAGCTCGTACAGGGGGCTCCAAGAGACCCAGTACTTC.

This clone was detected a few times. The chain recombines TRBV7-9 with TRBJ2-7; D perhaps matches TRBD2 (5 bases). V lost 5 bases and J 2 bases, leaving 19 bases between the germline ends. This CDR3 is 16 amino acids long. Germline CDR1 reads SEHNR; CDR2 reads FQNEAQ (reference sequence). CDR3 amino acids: CASSRHDRGVPYEQYF. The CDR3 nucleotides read TGTGCCAGCAGCAGACACGATCGGGGTGTTCCCTACGAGCAGTACTTC.

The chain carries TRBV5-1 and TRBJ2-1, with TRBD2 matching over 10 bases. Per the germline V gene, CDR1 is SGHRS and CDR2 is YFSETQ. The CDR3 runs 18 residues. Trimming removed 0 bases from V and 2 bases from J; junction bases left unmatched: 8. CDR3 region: CASSLVGLAAIPYNEQFF. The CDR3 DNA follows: TGCGCCAGCAGCTTGGTAGGACTAGCGGCCATACCCTACAATGAGCAGTTCTTC.

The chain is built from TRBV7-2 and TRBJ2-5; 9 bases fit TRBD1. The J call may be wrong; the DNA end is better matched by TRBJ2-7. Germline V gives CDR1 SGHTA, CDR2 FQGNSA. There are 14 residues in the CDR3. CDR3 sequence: CASSFRDRDYEQYF. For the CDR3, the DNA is TGTGCCAGCAGCTTCCGGGACAGGGATTACGAGCAGTACTTC.

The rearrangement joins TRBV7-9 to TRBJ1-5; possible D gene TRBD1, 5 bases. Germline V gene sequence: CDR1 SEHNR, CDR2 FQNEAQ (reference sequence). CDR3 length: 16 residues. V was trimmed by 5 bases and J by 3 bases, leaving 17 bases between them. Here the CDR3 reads CASSLGGTADNQPQHF. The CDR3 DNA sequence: TGTGCCAGCAGCCTCGGCGGGACCGCAGACAATCAGCCCCAGCATTTT.

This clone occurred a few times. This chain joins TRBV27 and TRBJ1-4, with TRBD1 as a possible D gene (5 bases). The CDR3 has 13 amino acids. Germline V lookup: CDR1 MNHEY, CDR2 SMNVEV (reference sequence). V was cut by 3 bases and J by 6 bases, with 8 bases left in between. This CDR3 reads CASSLRGDEKLFF. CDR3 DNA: TGTGCCAGCAGTTTGCGGGGGGATGAAAAACTGTTTTTT.